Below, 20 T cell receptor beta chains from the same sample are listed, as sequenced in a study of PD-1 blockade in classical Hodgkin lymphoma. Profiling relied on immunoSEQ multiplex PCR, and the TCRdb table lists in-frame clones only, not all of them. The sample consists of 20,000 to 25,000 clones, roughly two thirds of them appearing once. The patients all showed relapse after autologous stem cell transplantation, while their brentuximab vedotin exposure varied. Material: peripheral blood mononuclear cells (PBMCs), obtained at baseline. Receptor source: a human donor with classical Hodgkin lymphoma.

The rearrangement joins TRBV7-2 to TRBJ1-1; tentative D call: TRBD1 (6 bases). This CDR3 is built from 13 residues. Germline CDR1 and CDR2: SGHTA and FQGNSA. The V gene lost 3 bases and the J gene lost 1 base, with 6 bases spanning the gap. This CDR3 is CASSLDRNTEAFF. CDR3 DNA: TGTGCCAGCAGCTTGGACAGGAACACTGAAGCTTTCTTT. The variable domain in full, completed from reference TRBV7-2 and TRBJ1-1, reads GAGVSQSPSNKVTEKGKDVELRCDPISGHTALYWYRQSLGQGLEFLIYFQGNSAPDKSGLPSDRFSAERTGGSVSTLTIQRTQQEDSAVYLCASSLDRNTEAFFGQGTRLTVV.

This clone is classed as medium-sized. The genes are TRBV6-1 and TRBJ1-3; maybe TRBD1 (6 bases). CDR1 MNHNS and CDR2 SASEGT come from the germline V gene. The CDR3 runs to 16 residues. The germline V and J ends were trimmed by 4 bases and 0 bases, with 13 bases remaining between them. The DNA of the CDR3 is TGTGCCAGCAGTGCCCGCAGGGGAAACTCTGGAAACACCATATATTTT. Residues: CASSARRGNSGNTIYF.

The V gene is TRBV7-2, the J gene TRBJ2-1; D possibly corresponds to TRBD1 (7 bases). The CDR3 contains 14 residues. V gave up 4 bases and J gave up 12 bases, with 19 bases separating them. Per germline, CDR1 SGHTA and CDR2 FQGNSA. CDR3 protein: CASSSTTPQGGQFF. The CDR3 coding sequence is TGTGCCAGCAGCTCGACGACCCCGCAGGGGGGGCAGTTCTTC.

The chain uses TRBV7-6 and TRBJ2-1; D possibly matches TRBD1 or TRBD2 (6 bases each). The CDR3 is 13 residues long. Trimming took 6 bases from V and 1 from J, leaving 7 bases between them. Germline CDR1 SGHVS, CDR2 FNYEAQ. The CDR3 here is CASRGGSYNEQFF. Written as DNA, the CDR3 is TGTGCCAGCAGAGGGGGGTCCTACAATGAGCAGTTCTTC.

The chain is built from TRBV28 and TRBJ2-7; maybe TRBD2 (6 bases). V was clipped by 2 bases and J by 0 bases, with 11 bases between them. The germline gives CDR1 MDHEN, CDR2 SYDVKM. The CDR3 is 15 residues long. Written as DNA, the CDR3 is TGTGCCAGCAGTTTAGCCGCAGCGGGCTCCTACGAGCAGTACTTC. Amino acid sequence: CASSLAAAGSYEQYF.

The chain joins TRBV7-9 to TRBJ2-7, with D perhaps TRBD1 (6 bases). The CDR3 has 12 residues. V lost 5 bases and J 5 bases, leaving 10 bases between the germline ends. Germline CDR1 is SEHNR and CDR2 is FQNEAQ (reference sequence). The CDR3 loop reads CASSPQGHEQYV. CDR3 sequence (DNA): TGTGCCAGCAGCCCACAGGGCCACGAGCAGTACGTC.

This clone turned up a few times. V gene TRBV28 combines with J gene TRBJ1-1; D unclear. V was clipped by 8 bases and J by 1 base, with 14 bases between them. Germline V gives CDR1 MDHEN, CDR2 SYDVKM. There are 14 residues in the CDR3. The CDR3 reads CASFTSGKNTEAFF. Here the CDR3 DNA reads TGTGCCAGCTTTACGTCGGGGAAGAACACTGAAGCTTTCTTT.

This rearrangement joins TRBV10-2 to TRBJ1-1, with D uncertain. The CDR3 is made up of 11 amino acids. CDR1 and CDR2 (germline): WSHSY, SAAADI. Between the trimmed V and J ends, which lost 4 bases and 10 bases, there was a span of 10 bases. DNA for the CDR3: TGCGCCAGCAGTGTGGGTGTTGTAGCTTTCTTT. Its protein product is CASSVGVVAFF.

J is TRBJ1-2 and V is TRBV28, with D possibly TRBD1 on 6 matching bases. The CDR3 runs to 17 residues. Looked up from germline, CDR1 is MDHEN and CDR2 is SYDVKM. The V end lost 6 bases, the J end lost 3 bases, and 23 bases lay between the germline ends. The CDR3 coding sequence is TGTGCCAGCAGACGCCCCCCCGCGACAGGAAGGGACTATGGCTACACCTTC. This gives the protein CASRRPPATGRDYGYTF.

DNA of the CDR3: TGTGCCAGTAGTGCACCCCGAGATTCAGAGACCCAGTACTTC. This gives the protein CASSAPRDSETQYF. The chain has TRBV19 and TRBJ2-5, with D uncertain. Trimming shortened V by 5 bases and J by 4 bases, and 14 bases separated the two germline ends. Per germline, CDR1 LNHDA and CDR2 SQIVND (reference sequence). The CDR3 is 14 amino acids.

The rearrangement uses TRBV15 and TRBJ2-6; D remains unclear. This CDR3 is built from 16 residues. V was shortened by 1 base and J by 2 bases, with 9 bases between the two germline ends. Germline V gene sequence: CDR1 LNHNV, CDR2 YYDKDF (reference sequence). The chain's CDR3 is CATSRVPETGANVLTF. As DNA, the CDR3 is TGTGCCACCAGCAGAGTCCCGGAAACTGGGGCCAACGTCCTGACTTTC.

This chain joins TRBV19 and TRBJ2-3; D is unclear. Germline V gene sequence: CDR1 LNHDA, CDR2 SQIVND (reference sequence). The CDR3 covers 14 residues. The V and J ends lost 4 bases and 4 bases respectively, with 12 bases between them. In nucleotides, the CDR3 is TGTGCCAGTAGTACCCCCTACGGCCCAGATACGCAGTATTTT. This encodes CASSTPYGPDTQYF.

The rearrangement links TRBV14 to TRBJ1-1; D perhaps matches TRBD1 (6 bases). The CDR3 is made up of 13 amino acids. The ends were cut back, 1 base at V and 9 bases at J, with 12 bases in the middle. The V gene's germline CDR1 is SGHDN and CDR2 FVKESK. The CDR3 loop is CASSQGGLTKAFF. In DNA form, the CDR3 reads TGTGCCAGCAGCCAAGGGGGGCTAACTAAAGCTTTCTTT.

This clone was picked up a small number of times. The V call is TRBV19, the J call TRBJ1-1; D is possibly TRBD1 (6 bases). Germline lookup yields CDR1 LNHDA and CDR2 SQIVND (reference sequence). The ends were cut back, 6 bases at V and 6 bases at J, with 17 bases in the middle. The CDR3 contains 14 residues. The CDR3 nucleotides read TGTGCCAGTAGCCTACAGGGTGGCGTGGCTGAAGCTTTCTTT. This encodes CASSLQGGVAEAFF. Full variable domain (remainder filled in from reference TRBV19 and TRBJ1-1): DGGITQSPKYLFRKEGQNVTLSCEQNLNHDAMYWYRQDPGQGLRLIYYSQIVNDFQKGDIAEGYSVSREKKESFPLTVTSAQKNPTAFYLCASSLQGGVAEAFFGQGTRLTVV.

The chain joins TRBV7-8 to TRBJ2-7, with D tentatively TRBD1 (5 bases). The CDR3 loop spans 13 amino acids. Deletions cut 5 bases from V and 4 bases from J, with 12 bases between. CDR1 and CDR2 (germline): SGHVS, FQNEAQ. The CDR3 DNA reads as TGTGCCAGCAGCAACCCGGACAAGTACGAGCAGTACGTC. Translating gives CASSNPDKYEQYV.

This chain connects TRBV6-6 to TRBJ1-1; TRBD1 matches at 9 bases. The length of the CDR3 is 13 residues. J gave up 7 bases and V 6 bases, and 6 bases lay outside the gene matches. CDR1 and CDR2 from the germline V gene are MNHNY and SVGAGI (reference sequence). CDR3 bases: TGTGCCAGCAGCATAACAGGGGGCTTTGAAGCTTTCTTT. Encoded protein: CASSITGGFEAFF.

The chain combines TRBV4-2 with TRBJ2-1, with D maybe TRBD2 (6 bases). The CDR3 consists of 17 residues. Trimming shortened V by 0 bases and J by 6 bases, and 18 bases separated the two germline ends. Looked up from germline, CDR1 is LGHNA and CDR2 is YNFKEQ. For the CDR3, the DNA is TGTGCCAGCAGCCAAGATAGTGTGGGAGGCTCCCGCAATGAGCAGTTCTTC. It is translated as CASSQDSVGGSRNEQFF.

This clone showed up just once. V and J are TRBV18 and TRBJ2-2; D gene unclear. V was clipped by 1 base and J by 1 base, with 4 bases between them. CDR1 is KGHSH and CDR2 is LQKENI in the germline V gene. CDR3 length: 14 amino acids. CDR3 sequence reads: CASSPLENTGELFF. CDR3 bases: TGTGCCAGCTCACCACTGGAGAACACCGGGGAGCTGTTTTTT.

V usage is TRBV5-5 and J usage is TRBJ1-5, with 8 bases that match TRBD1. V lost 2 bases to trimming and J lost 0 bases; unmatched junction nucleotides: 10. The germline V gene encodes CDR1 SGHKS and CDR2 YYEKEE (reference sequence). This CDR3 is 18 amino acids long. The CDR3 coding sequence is TGTGCCAGCAGCTTTAGGGACAGGTCCCTGGATAGCAATCAGCCCCAGCATTTT. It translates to CASSFRDRSLDSNQPQHF.

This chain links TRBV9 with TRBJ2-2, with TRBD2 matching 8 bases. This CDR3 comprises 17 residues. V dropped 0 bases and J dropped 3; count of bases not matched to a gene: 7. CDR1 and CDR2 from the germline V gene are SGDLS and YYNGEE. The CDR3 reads CASSVGPGGPDTGELFF. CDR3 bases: TGTGCCAGCAGCGTAGGTCCGGGAGGGCCTGACACCGGGGAGCTGTTTTTT.